The 20 T cell receptor beta chains in this list originate from one sample, sequenced in a study of T cell responses to AZD1222 COVID-19 vaccine. TCRdb's table, derived via immunoSEQ multiplex PCR, lists solely in-frame clones and lacks some. Of 90,000 to 150,000 clones in the sample, around nine tenths were seen once. The starting material was peripheral blood, obtained 28 days after the second dose of the MenACWY control vaccine. Receptors were obtained from an adult who received the MenACWY meningococcal vaccine as a control.

V is TRBV5-4 and J is TRBJ2-7; D is unresolved. Germline V CDR1 and CDR2: SGHNT, YYREEE (reference sequence). V shed 0 bases and J shed 1 base, with 14 bases lying between them. CDR3 size: 16 residues. For the CDR3, the DNA is TGTGCCAGCAGCTTGGATACCCGGCGTGGTTCCTACGAGCAGTACTTC. This sequence encodes CASSLDTRRGSYEQYF.

V is TRBV28 and J is TRBJ2-7; 7 positions agree with TRBD2. Germline CDR1 and CDR2: MDHEN and SYDVKM. This CDR3 comprises 16 residues. V lost 8 bases, J lost 4 bases, and 17 bases stayed unmatched. The CDR3 nucleotides read TGTGCCAGCCAGGGCCCTGGGGGGAGCGGGATGTACGAGCAGTACTTC. Encoded protein: CASQGPGGSGMYEQYF.

This chain connects TRBV2 to TRBJ1-3; D gene ambiguous. Germline-derived CDR1 and CDR2 are SNHLY and FYNNEI. V was clipped by 6 bases and J by 3 bases, with 6 bases between them. The CDR3 runs to 12 residues. CDR3 sequence (DNA): TGTGCCAGCAGGTCGGATGGAAACACCATATATTTT. It specifies CASRSDGNTIYF.

This sequence joins TRBV28 and TRBJ2-5; TRBD1 matches 9 bases. J gave up 6 bases and V 4 bases, and 3 bases lay outside the gene matches. CDR1 and CDR2 (germline): MDHEN, SYDVKM. The CDR3 runs to 13 residues. This CDR3 reads CASSWGQGKTQYF. DNA of the CDR3: TGTGCCAGCAGTTGGGGACAGGGAAAGACCCAGTACTTC.

This rearrangement joins TRBV6-1 to TRBJ2-5; 8 positions agree with TRBD1. Trimming cost V 4 bases and J 2 bases; bases outside gene matches: 9. In germline, CDR1 is MNHNS, CDR2 SASEGT. The CDR3 covers 16 residues. CDR3 protein: CASSVTGQGLQETQYF. The CDR3 coding sequence is TGTGCCAGCAGTGTAACAGGACAGGGTCTACAAGAGACCCAGTACTTC.

The rearrangement links TRBV15 to TRBJ2-1; 7 bases agree with TRBD2. V trimming: 3 bases; J trimming: 4 bases; junction bases outside the gene matches: 6. CDR1 and CDR2 (germline): LNHNV, YYDKDF (reference sequence). CDR3 length: 15 amino acids. In nucleotides, the CDR3 is TGTGCCACCAGCAGCCTTGCGGGGGAGTACAATGAGCAGTTCTTC. The encoded protein is CATSSLAGEYNEQFF.

This chain links TRBV7-2 with TRBJ2-3, with D uncertain. The CDR3 is made up of 14 amino acids. The V gene lost 3 bases and the J gene lost 2 bases, with 9 bases spanning the gap. In germline, CDR1 is SGHTA, CDR2 FQGNSA. The CDR3 protein is CASSFNQNTDTQYF. The CDR3 coding sequence is TGTGCCAGCAGCTTTAACCAGAACACAGATACGCAGTATTTT. The full variable domain, its missing parts supplied by reference TRBV7-2 and TRBJ2-3, is GAGVSQSPSNKVTEKGKDVELRCDPISGHTALYWYRQSLGQGLEFLIYFQGNSAPDKSGLPSDRFSAERTGGSVSTLTIQRTQQEDSAVYLCASSFNQNTDTQYFGPGTRLTVL.

The chain combines TRBV4-2 with TRBJ1-6, with D possibly TRBD1 on 6 matching bases. V was shortened by 0 bases and J by 2 bases, with 11 bases between the two germline ends. Germline values: CDR1 LGHNA, CDR2 YNFKEQ. The CDR3 loop spans 17 amino acids. For the CDR3, the DNA is TGTGCCAGCAGCCAAGATCGGACAGACACCTATAATTCACCCCTCCACTTT. Protein: CASSQDRTDTYNSPLHF.

The chain carries TRBV4-1 and TRBJ1-1, with D unresolved. V lost 3 bases and J lost 2, with 16 bases in between. Germline V gives CDR1 MGHRA, CDR2 YSYEKL. The CDR3 spans 16 residues. CDR3 residues: CASSQATIGLNTEAFF. The CDR3 coding sequence is TGCGCCAGCAGCCAGGCTACAATCGGATTAAACACTGAAGCTTTCTTT.

The J gene is TRBJ2-7, the V gene TRBV28, with TRBD2 matching 7 bases. With V trimmed by 6 bases and J by 2 bases, 16 bases remained unmatched. Germline CDR1 MDHEN, CDR2 SYDVKM. This CDR3 contains 17 residues. The CDR3 DNA follows: TGTGCCAGCAGACCCCTCCGGCGGGGGACCCTAACCTACGAGCAGTACTTC. Protein: CASRPLRRGTLTYEQYF.

The chain combines TRBV6-1 with TRBJ2-7, with 11 bases fitting TRBD2. The germline V gene encodes CDR1 MNHNS and CDR2 SASEGT. The trim removed 3 bases at V and 7 bases at J, leaving 11 bases unmatched. This CDR3 is 16 amino acids long. The DNA of the CDR3 is TGTGCCAGCAGTGATACGGGGACTAGCGGAGCATCTGAGCAGTACTTC. Its protein is CASSDTGTSGASEQYF.

V is TRBV11-2 and J is TRBJ1-3; D is perhaps TRBD1 (5 bases). This CDR3 comprises 14 residues. Trimming removed 6 bases from V and 4 bases from J, with 13 bases in between. Germline V gene sequence: CDR1 SGHAT, CDR2 FQNNGV. The CDR3 DNA is TGTGCCAGCAGTCGGGGACCGTCAGGAAACACCATATATTTT. This translates into CASSRGPSGNTIYF.

This clone appeared a single time. This chain joins TRBV29-1 and TRBJ2-7; tentatively, D is TRBD2 (5 bases). This CDR3 comprises 12 residues. The V end lost 1 base, the J end lost 5 bases, and 9 bases lay between the germline ends. Looked up from germline, CDR1 is SQVTM and CDR2 is ANQGSEA. The CDR3 spells CSVEGFGDEQYF. In DNA, the CDR3 is TGCAGCGTTGAAGGATTCGGGGACGAGCAGTACTTC.

This clone was seen a single time. The chain links TRBV2 to TRBJ2-1, with 8 bases lining up with TRBD2. This CDR3 is 19 amino acids long. CDR1 SNHLY and CDR2 FYNNEI come from the germline V gene. V shed 4 bases and J 0 bases; nucleotides not matched to a gene: 14. The DNA for the CDR3 is TGTGCCAGCAGTGGGGGGCGAGCGGGAGTCGGTTACTCCTACAATGAGCAGTTCTTC. This translates into CASSGGRAGVGYSYNEQFF.

The chain joins TRBV6-2 or TRBV6-3 to TRBJ2-2; possibly TRBD1 for D (6 bases). Germline V CDR1 and CDR2: MNHEY, SVGEGT. CDR3 length: 13 residues. Between the trimmed V and J ends, which lost 6 bases and 8 bases, there was a span of 13 bases. CDR3 nucleotides: TGTGCCAGCAGCCTAGACAGGCGGGGGGAGCTGTTTTTT. Encoded protein: CASSLDRRGELFF.

The rearrangement links TRBV2 to TRBJ2-7; TRBD2 aligns across 8 bases. The CDR3 runs to 15 residues. Germline values: CDR1 SNHLY, CDR2 FYNNEI. With 3 bases clipped from V and 2 bases from J, the junction kept 6 bases outside the gene matches. This CDR3 reads CASSDTSGGPYEQYF. CDR3 in DNA: TGTGCCAGCAGTGATACGAGCGGGGGACCCTACGAGCAGTACTTC.

The rearrangement joins TRBV29-1 to TRBJ1-1, with a tentative D call TRBD1 (5 bases). In germline, CDR1 is SQVTM, CDR2 ANQGSEA. Trimming took off 1 base at V and 1 base at J, with 7 bases between the two ends. This CDR3 has 13 amino acids. The CDR3 region is CSVEGRGNTEAFF. The DNA for the CDR3 is TGCAGCGTTGAAGGGAGGGGGAACACTGAAGCTTTCTTT.

The chain is built from TRBV7-9 and TRBJ1-4; 11 nucleotides align to TRBD1. Per the germline V gene, CDR1 is SEHNR and CDR2 is FQNEAQ (reference sequence). V trimming: 4 bases; J trimming: 11 bases; junction bases outside the gene matches: 6. This CDR3 is built from 14 residues. DNA of the CDR3: TGTGCCAGCAGCTCAGGGACAGGGGGACTCAAACTGTTTTTT. Translated, it gives CASSSGTGGLKLFF.

This chain connects TRBV7-2 to TRBJ2-4; maybe TRBD2 (7 bases). This CDR3 has 16 amino acids. The V and J ends lost 2 bases and 0 bases respectively, with 11 bases between them. Germline values: CDR1 SGHTA, CDR2 FQGNSA. The CDR3 sequence: CASSLYGGLAKNIQYF. The CDR3 DNA is TGTGCCAGCAGCTTATACGGGGGGCTAGCCAAAAACATTCAGTACTTC.

The chain combines TRBV9 with TRBJ2-7; TRBD1 matches 8 bases. V was pared by 1 base and J by 3 bases, with 3 bases of the junction left unmatched. This CDR3 comprises 14 residues. In germline, CDR1 is SGDLS, CDR2 YYNGEE. Written as DNA, the CDR3 is TGTGCCAGCAGCGTAAATGACAGGGGCTACGAGCAGTACTTC. This sequence encodes CASSVNDRGYEQYF.